These 30 T cell receptor beta chains originate from one sample sequenced in a study of beta chain features in type 1 diabetes (dated by TCRdb to 2016 to 2019). The library came from the immunoSEQ multiplex PCR assay. All of the isolated RNA was reverse transcribed with the High Capacity cDNA Reverse Transcription Kit, so expressed TCRB transcripts were sequenced. As stored in TCRdb, this immuneACCESS dataset retains in-frame rearrangements with V and J assigned. A fraction of the clones does not appear; measured against another copy, unresolved V genes explain less than half of the discrepancy, and the remainder lacks a known reason. The sample contains about 240,000 clones, less than 35% of them found a single time. The ten largest clones take up 4% of the sample. Sequencing was carried out using central memory CD4+ T cells from blood. Every receptor here comes from a man between 25 and 39 years old in good health.

The rearrangement links TRBV7-9 to TRBJ2-5; 7 positions agree with TRBD1. The germline CDR1 and CDR2 sequences are SEHNR and FQNEAQ (reference sequence). V trimming: 5 bases; J trimming: 5 bases; junction bases outside the gene matches: 8. This CDR3 spans 14 amino acids. CDR3 nucleotide sequence: TGTGCCAGCAGCCGCGGACAGGATAGGGAGACCCAGTACTTC. Its translation is CASSRGQDRETQYF.

In its sample, this clone was seen a few times. The gene calls are TRBV7-9 and TRBJ2-3; 13 positions match TRBD2. J gave up 2 bases and V 5 bases, and 4 bases lay outside the gene matches. CDR3 length: 16 amino acids. The germline V gene encodes CDR1 SEHNR and CDR2 FQNEAQ (reference sequence). CDR3 protein: CASSLGLAGATDTQYF. CDR3 in DNA: TGTGCCAGCAGCCTAGGACTAGCGGGAGCCACAGATACGCAGTATTTT.

The table lists this clone with many counts. The chain carries TRBV7-2 and TRBJ2-5; unclear D gene. This CDR3 region has 12 residues. CDR1 and CDR2 (germline): SGHTA, FQGNSA. The V end was cut by 1 base, the J end by 10 bases, with 10 bases between. CDR3 sequence (DNA): TGTGCCAGCAGCTTAGTGGACCGTGTCCAGTACTTC. This sequence encodes CASSLVDRVQYF.

This chain connects TRBV28 to TRBJ1-5; the D gene is possibly TRBD1 (6 bases). The CDR3 covers 14 residues. V was clipped by 5 bases and J by 2 bases, with 10 bases between them. Per germline, CDR1 MDHEN and CDR2 SYDVKM. The DNA of the CDR3 is TGTGCCAGCAGTACCTGGACAGGCAATCAGCCCCAGCATTTT. It is translated as CASSTWTGNQPQHF.

This clone was observed a few times. V and J are TRBV30 and TRBJ1-2; 7 bases are a match to TRBD1. Germline values: CDR1 GTSNPN, CDR2 SVGIG (reference sequence). The V and J ends lost 5 bases and 3 bases, in that order; junction bases with no gene match: 3. The CDR3 has 12 amino acids. CDR3 region: CAWDDRDYGYTF. For the CDR3, the DNA is TGTGCCTGGGATGACAGGGACTATGGCTACACCTTC.

This clone was seen a few times. The chain recombines TRBV29-1 with TRBJ1-3; D remains unclear. The length of the CDR3 is 15 residues. Germline CDR1 reads SQVTM; CDR2 reads ANQGSEA. Trimming took off 6 bases at V and 0 bases at J, with 15 bases between the two ends. The CDR3 loop reads CSVRWGTNSGNTIYF. The CDR3 DNA follows: TGCAGCGTCCGGTGGGGAACTAACTCTGGAAACACCATATATTTT.

The genes are TRBV25-1 and TRBJ2-7; 12 bases map to TRBD1. V trimming: 4 bases; J trimming: 3 bases; junction bases outside the gene matches: 10. This CDR3 contains 17 residues. Germline V lookup: CDR1 MGHDK, CDR2 SYGVNS. For the CDR3, the DNA is TGTGCCAGCAGTGGGTATTTTGGGACAGGGGGCCTCTACGAGCAGTACTTC. Amino acids: CASSGYFGTGGLYEQYF.

The sample holds a few counts of this clone. This chain uses TRBV29-1 with TRBJ2-7; D perhaps matches TRBD1 (5 bases). The V end was cut by 1 base, the J end by 1 base, with 5 bases between. Germline-derived CDR1 and CDR2 are SQVTM and ANQGSEA. CDR3 length equals 12 residues. Written as DNA, the CDR3 is TGCAGCGTTGAAGGACAGTCCTACGAGCAGTACTTC. Protein: CSVEGQSYEQYF.

This clone appeared once. The chain couples TRBV30 to TRBJ1-3, with TRBD1 identical over 7 bases. CDR1 and CDR2 from the germline V gene are GTSNPN and SVGIG (reference sequence). The CDR3 runs to 16 residues. After removal of 5 bases from V and 0 bases from J, the junction contained 10 bases not matched to a gene. The CDR3 reads CAWLPRTGLSGNTIYF. The CDR3 DNA reads TGTGCCTGGCTTCCGCGGACAGGCCTCTCTGGAAACACCATATATTTT.

Only a few counts were recorded for this clone. The chain combines TRBV30 with TRBJ1-1, with D hard to call. CDR3 length: 13 residues. The V end lost 2 bases, the J end lost 5 bases, and 12 bases lay between the germline ends. Germline V CDR1 and CDR2: GTSNPN, SVGIG (reference sequence). The CDR3, as DNA: TGTGCCTGGAGTTACTCCCCCCGAACTGAAGCTTTCTTT. Translated, it gives CAWSYSPRTEAFF. Supplemented by reference TRBV30 and TRBJ1-1, the full variable domain reads SQTIHQWPATLVQPVGSPLSLECTVEGTSNPNLYWYRQAAGRGLQLLFYSVGIGQISSEVPQNLSASRPQDRQFILSSKKLLLSDSGFYLCAWSYSPRTEAFFGQGTRLTVV.

This clone has just a few counts. V usage is TRBV29-1 and J usage is TRBJ2-2, with D perhaps given as TRBD1 or TRBD2 (6 bases each). The CDR3 has 13 residues. The germline CDR1 and CDR2 sequences are SQVTM and ANQGSEA. Trimming removed 6 bases at V and 7 bases at J, with 15 bases between. The chain's CDR3 is CSVGSGAGGELFF. The CDR3 DNA reads as TGCAGCGTCGGTTCGGGGGCGGGCGGGGAGCTGTTTTTT.

This clone was observed a single time. This sequence joins TRBV27 and TRBJ1-6; perhaps TRBD1 as D (5 bases). The germline CDR1 and CDR2 sequences are MNHEY and SMNVEV (reference sequence). V was cut by 4 bases and J by 10 bases, with 23 bases left in between. The CDR3 has 17 amino acids. The CDR3 bases are TGTGCCAGCAGTTCATTTAGCCGGGCAGCGGGGGTCTCACCCCTCCACTTT. This codes for CASSSFSRAAGVSPLHF.

This clone was observed a handful of times. This chain connects TRBV11-2 to TRBJ2-2; 8 bases align to TRBD2. Germline CDR1 and CDR2: SGHAT and FQNNGV. This CDR3 is 16 amino acids long. The V segment lost 3 bases and the J segment 4 bases; nucleotides outside the gene matches: 7. CDR3 in amino acids: CASSLTGGPVTGELFF. The DNA of the CDR3 is TGTGCCAGCAGCTTGACGGGGGGGCCCGTCACCGGGGAGCTGTTTTTT.

V and J are TRBV18 and TRBJ2-7, with 7 bases that match TRBD2. V shed 6 bases, J shed 2 bases, and the junction held 13 bases outside the gene matches. The CDR3 spans 16 residues. Germline V gene data show CDR1 as KGHSH and CDR2 as LQKENI. Here the CDR3 reads CASSPQGGAGAYEQYF. The CDR3 DNA sequence: TGTGCCAGCTCCCCCCAGGGTGGCGCGGGGGCCTACGAGCAGTACTTC.

The J gene is TRBJ1-2, the V gene TRBV15, with D perhaps TRBD1 (5 bases). The CDR3 spans 12 residues. The germline CDR1 and CDR2 sequences are LNHNV and YYDKDF (reference sequence). The V gene lost 5 bases and the J gene lost 5 bases, with 9 bases spanning the gap. For the CDR3, the DNA is TGTGCCACCAGCGGGGGGTCTTATGGCTACACCTTC. Its translation: CATSGGSYGYTF.

This clone was detected a few times. This chain connects TRBV5-4 to TRBJ2-5, with 9 positions matching TRBD1. This CDR3 is built from 14 residues. CDR1 is SGHNT and CDR2 is YYREEE in the germline V gene (reference sequence). Trimming cost V 5 bases and J 3 bases; bases outside gene matches: 5. DNA of the CDR3: TGTGCCAGCAGGGGACAGGGCCTCAAAGAGACCCAGTACTTC. Translating it yields CASRGQGLKETQYF.

The CDR3 sequence: CASSFGASLGGTQYF. For the CDR3, the DNA is TGTGCCAGCAGCTTTGGAGCTTCCCTGGGGGGTACGCAGTATTTT. This chain links TRBV5-4 with TRBJ2-3, with D maybe TRBD2 (6 bases). In germline, CDR1 is SGHNT, CDR2 YYREEE (reference sequence). V shed 2 bases and J shed 8 bases, with 18 bases lying between them. The CDR3 runs 15 residues. The full variable domain, completed using reference TRBV5-4 and TRBJ2-3, is ETGVTQSPTHLIKTRGQQVTLRCSSQSGHNTVSWYQQALGQGPQFIFQYYREEENGRGNFPPRFSGLQFPNYSSELNVNALELDDSALYLCASSFGASLGGTQYFGPGTRLTVL.

Only a few counts were recorded for this clone. CDR3 residues: CASSLVREDNEQFF. For the CDR3, the DNA is TGTGCCAGCAGCTTAGTGCGGGAGGATAATGAGCAGTTCTTC. The rearrangement uses TRBV7-2 and TRBJ2-1; 8 bases line up with TRBD2. The trim removed 1 base at V and 7 bases at J, leaving 3 bases unmatched. This CDR3 is 14 amino acids long. Germline CDR1 is SGHTA and CDR2 is FQGNSA.

The V and J genes are TRBV15 and TRBJ2-5; 7 bases are a match to TRBD1. The V segment lost 1 base and the J segment 0 bases; nucleotides outside the gene matches: 5. The CDR3 is 16 residues long. Looked up from germline, CDR1 is LNHNV and CDR2 is YYDKDF (reference sequence). CDR3 nucleotides: TGTGCCACCAGCAGAGTTCTAACAGGGGACCAAGAGACCCAGTACTTC. It is translated as CATSRVLTGDQETQYF.

The chain joins TRBV14 to TRBJ2-7; 9 bases line up with TRBD1. The trim removed 1 base at V and 5 bases at J, leaving 6 bases unmatched. Germline CDR1 SGHDN, CDR2 FVKESK. CDR3 length equals 15 residues. The CDR3 DNA is TGTGCCAGCAGCCAAGCGCTTACAGGGGGCCACGAGCAGTACTTC. This sequence encodes CASSQALTGGHEQYF.

This clone was seen more than once but under ten times. The rearrangement uses TRBV7-2 and TRBJ2-3, with D maybe TRBD2 (6 bases). This CDR3 contains 16 residues. Per germline, CDR1 SGHTA and CDR2 FQGNSA. V was clipped by 4 bases and J by 3 bases, with 17 bases between them. The CDR3 DNA is TGTGCCAGCAGCTCGGTGGGGGGAGTGATGACAGATACGCAGTATTTT. Its translation is CASSSVGGVMTDTQYF.

This clone was recorded a few times. The J gene is TRBJ2-1, the V gene TRBV7-8; tentatively, D is TRBD1 or TRBD2 (5 bases each). Trimming shortened V by 5 bases and J by 4 bases, and 15 bases separated the two germline ends. This CDR3 region has 15 residues. CDR1 SGHVS and CDR2 FQNEAQ come from the germline V gene. For the CDR3, the DNA is TGTGCCAGCAGCCGGTACCGGGACCTATACAATGAGCAGTTCTTC. It is translated as CASSRYRDLYNEQFF.

The chain couples TRBV28 to TRBJ2-5; TRBD2 aligns across 7 bases. Per the germline V gene, CDR1 is MDHEN and CDR2 is SYDVKM. This CDR3 has 15 residues. The V and J ends lost 5 bases and 5 bases, in that order; junction bases with no gene match: 11. CDR3 protein: CASSPQVGEGETQYF. CDR3 sequence (DNA): TGTGCCAGCAGTCCCCAGGTCGGGGAGGGGGAGACCCAGTACTTC. The complete variable domain, with remaining parts taken from reference TRBV28 and TRBJ2-5, reads DVKVTQSSRYLVKRTGEKVFLECVQDMDHENMFWYRQDPGLGLRLIYFSYDVKMKEKGDIPEGYSVSREKKERFSLILESASTNQTSMYLCASSPQVGEGETQYFGPGTRLLVL.

The CDR3 reads CASSPLGTDRTQHF. DNA of the CDR3: TGTGCCAGCAGCCCCCTCGGGACGGACCGGACCCAGCATTTT. The rearrangement uses TRBV27 and TRBJ1-5, with D perhaps TRBD1 (5 bases). The V gene's germline CDR1 is MNHEY and CDR2 SMNVEV (reference sequence). The CDR3 contains 14 residues. Trimming shortened V by 6 bases and J by 11 bases, and 20 bases separated the two germline ends.

This clone was detected only a few times. The gene calls are TRBV28 and TRBJ2-1; 8 nucleotides line up with TRBD2. The V gene's germline CDR1 is MDHEN and CDR2 SYDVKM. The CDR3 is 15 residues long. V shed 6 bases and J 0 bases; nucleotides not matched to a gene: 4. The CDR3 region has the DNA TGTGCCAGCAGAGAAAGCGGGAGCTCCTACAATGAGCAGTTCTTC. Protein: CASRESGSSYNEQFF.

This clone was counted a single time. The chain recombines TRBV2 with TRBJ2-2; no firm D call. Per germline, CDR1 SNHLY and CDR2 FYNNEI. This CDR3 comprises 13 residues. V lost 2 bases and J 6 bases, leaving 7 bases between the germline ends. DNA of the CDR3: TGTGCCAGCAGTGAATTTCGGGCCGGGGAGCTGTTTTTT. Protein: CASSEFRAGELFF. The full variable domain, in which reference TRBV2 and TRBJ2-2 provide the parts outside the CDR3, is EPEVTQTPSHQVTQMGQEVILRCVPISNHLYFYWYRQILGQKVEFLVSFYNNEISEKSEIFDDQFSVERPDGSNFTLKIRSTKLEDSAMYFCASSEFRAGELFFGEGSRLTVL.

This chain joins TRBV2 and TRBJ2-7, with D maybe TRBD1 (5 bases). This CDR3 has 15 amino acids. Germline values: CDR1 SNHLY, CDR2 FYNNEI. V was shortened by 3 bases and J by 5 bases, with 17 bases between the two germline ends. CDR3 amino acids: CASSEVERGKHEQYF. The CDR3, as DNA: TGTGCCAGCAGTGAGGTAGAAAGGGGTAAACACGAGCAGTACTTC.

To note about this clone: A much more abundant neighbour one base away suggests this may be a read error. This CDR3 is also generated by other DNA sequences in the sample. J is TRBJ2-3 and V is TRBV2; unclear D gene. Trimming removed 6 bases at V and 1 base at J, with 2 bases between. The V gene's germline CDR1 is SNHLY and CDR2 FYNNEI. This CDR3 spans 11 amino acids. The CDR3 region has the DNA TGTGCCAGCAGCCGCACAGATACGCAGTATTTT. This encodes CASSRTDTQYF.

The genes are TRBV30 and TRBJ2-7; maybe TRBD2 (7 bases). Trimming removed 2 bases at V and 0 bases at J, with 14 bases between. The CDR3 runs to 15 residues. Germline values: CDR1 GTSNPN, CDR2 SVGIG (reference sequence). CDR3 sequence (DNA): TGTGCCTGGAGTAACCCCGGGGGGCCCTCCTACGAGCAGTACTTC. As protein: CAWSNPGGPSYEQYF.

This clone showed up many times. Other DNA sequences of this sample code for an identical CDR3. The CDR3 reads CASSSGRANSPLHF. The CDR3 DNA reads TGTGCCAGCAGCTCGGGACGGGCGAATTCACCCCTCCACTTT. The chain carries TRBV13 and TRBJ1-6, with D perhaps matching TRBD1 (5 bases). There are 14 residues in the CDR3. CDR1 and CDR2 (germline): PRHDT, FYEKMQ (reference sequence). The germline V and J ends were trimmed by 4 bases and 7 bases, with 11 bases remaining between them.